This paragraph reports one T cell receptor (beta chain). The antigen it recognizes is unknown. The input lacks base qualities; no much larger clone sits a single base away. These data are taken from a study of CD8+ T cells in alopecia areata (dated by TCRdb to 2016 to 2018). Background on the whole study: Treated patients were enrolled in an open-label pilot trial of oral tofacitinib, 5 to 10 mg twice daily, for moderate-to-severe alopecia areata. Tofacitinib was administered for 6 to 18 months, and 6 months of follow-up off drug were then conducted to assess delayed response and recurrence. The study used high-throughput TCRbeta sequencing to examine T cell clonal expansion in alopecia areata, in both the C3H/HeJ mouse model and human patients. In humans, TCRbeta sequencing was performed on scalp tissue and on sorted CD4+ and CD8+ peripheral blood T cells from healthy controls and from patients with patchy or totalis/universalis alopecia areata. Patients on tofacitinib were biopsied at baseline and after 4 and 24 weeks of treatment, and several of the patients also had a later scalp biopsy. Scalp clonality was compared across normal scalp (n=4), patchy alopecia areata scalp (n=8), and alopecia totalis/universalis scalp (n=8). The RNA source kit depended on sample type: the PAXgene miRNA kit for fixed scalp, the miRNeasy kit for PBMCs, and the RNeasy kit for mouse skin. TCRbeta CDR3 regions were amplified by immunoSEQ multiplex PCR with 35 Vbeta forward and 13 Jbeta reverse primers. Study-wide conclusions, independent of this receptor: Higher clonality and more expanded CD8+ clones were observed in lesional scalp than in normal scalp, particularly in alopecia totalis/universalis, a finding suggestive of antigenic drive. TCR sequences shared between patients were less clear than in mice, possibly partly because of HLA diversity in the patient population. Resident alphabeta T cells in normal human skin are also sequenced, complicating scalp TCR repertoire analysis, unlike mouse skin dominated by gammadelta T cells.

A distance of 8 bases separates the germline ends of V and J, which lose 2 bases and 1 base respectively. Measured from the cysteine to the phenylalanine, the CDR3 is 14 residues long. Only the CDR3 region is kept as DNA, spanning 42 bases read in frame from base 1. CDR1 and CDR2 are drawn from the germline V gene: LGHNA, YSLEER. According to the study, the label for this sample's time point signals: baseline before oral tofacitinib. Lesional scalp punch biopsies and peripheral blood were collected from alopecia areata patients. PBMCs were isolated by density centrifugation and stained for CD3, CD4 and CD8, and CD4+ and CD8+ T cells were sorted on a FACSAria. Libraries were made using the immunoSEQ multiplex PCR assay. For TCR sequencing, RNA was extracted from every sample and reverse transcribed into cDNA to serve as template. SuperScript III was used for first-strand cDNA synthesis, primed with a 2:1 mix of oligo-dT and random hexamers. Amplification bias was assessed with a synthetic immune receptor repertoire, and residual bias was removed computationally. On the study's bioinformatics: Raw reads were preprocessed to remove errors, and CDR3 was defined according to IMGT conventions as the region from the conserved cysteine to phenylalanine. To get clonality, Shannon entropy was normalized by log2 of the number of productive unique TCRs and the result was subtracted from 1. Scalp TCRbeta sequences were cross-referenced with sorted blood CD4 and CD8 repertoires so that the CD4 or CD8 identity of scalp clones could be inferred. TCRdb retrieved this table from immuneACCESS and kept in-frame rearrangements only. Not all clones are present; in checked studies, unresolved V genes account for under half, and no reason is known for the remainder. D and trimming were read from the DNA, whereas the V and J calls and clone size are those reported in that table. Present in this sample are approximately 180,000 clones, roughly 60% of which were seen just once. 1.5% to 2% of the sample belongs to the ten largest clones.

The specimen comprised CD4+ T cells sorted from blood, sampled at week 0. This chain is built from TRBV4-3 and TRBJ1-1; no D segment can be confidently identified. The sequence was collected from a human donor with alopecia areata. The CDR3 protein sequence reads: CASSQWTANTEAFF. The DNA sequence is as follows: TGCGCCAGCAGCCAATGGACGGCGAACACTGAAGCTTTCTTT.